This TCR beta chain was captured in a study of response to subunit inactivated influenza vaccine. J was trimmed by 1 base and V by 1 base; bases with no gene match: 7. This CDR3 has 16 residues. Germline CDR1 SGHTA, CDR2 FQGNSA. TCRdb fed the RT-PCR reads into MiXCR, producing one record per CDR3 protein. The sample records around 570,000 distinct CDR3 sequences, less than 10% being singletons. This clonotype came up many times. What it binds is not known. Notes on the study in general: Each seasonal flu vaccination may recruit only limited new T cells, authors suggested.

Sequencing was performed on PBMCs from blood, taken around 25 months after vaccination. V gene TRBV7-2 combines with J gene TRBJ2-7; TRBD2 matches at 7 bases. This receptor was obtained from a man in his fifties or sixties who received an inactivated influenza vaccine. CDR3: CASSLGGGGRSYEQYF. Here the CDR3 DNA reads TGTGCCAGCAGCTTAGGTGGCGGGGGTCGTTCCTACGAGCAGTACTTC.